The 20 T cell receptor beta chains presented below share a single source sample, sequenced in a study of blood T cell repertoires in COVID-19. Libraries were prepared by immunoSEQ multiplex PCR; TCRdb keeps only in-frame clonotypes and omits some of them. The sample holds around 150,000 clones; under 90% are singletons and the top ten take over 7.5%. The specimen was peripheral blood. These TCRs come from a woman older than 75 in a cohort sampled during active or convalescent COVID-19.

This clone turned up a few times. The chain recombines TRBV20-1 with TRBJ2-7; no clear D gene. This CDR3 is built from 13 residues. Trimming cost V 3 bases and J 3 bases, with 12 bases left between them. The V gene's germline CDR1 is DFQATT and CDR2 SNEGSKA (reference sequence). CDR3 protein: CSASVSGLYEQYF. The CDR3 DNA reads as TGCAGTGCTAGTGTGAGTGGTCTCTACGAGCAGTACTTC.

The rearrangement uses TRBV27 and TRBJ2-5, with TRBD1 as a possible D gene (6 bases). Trimming removed 8 bases from V and 5 bases from J, with 15 bases in between. Germline V CDR1 and CDR2: MNHEY, SMNVEV (reference sequence). This CDR3 is built from 13 residues. In DNA, the CDR3 is TGTGCCAGCTTTAACAGGGTCGTTGAGACCCAGTACTTC. It is translated as CASFNRVVETQYF.

The rearrangement uses TRBV20-1 and TRBJ2-1; 7 bases map to TRBD1. The germline CDR1 and CDR2 sequences are DFQATT and SNEGSKA (reference sequence). Trimming removed 4 bases from V and 7 bases from J; junction bases left unmatched: 1. The CDR3 has 11 amino acids. The CDR3 region is CSAKQGNEQFF. The CDR3, as DNA: TGCAGTGCTAAACAGGGGAATGAGCAGTTCTTC.

The rearrangement joins TRBV19 to TRBJ2-1, with TRBD2 matching 8 bases. The CDR3 consists of 15 residues. V gave up 5 bases and J gave up 2 bases; unmatched junction bases: 5. The germline CDR1 and CDR2 sequences are LNHDA and SQIVND (reference sequence). The CDR3 region is CASSRPAGAYNEQFF. In nucleotides, the CDR3 is TGTGCCAGTAGTCGCCCAGCGGGGGCCTACAATGAGCAGTTCTTC.

This chain uses TRBV2 with TRBJ2-3; 15 bases fit TRBD2. CDR3 length: 18 residues. The V gene's germline CDR1 is SNHLY and CDR2 FYNNEI. The J segment lost 2 bases and the V segment lost 6 bases, leaving 9 bases of the junction unmatched. CDR3 sequence: CASSGGLAGGTHTDTQYF. The CDR3 DNA sequence: TGTGCCAGCAGCGGGGGACTAGCGGGGGGAACACACACAGATACGCAGTATTTT. Together with reference TRBV2 and TRBJ2-3, the CDR3 gives the full variable domain: EPEVTQTPSHQVTQMGQEVILRCVPISNHLYFYWYRQILGQKVEFLVSFYNNEISEKSEIFDDQFSVERPDGSNFTLKIRSTKLEDSAMYFCASSGGLAGGTHTDTQYFGPGTRLTVL.

The CDR3 spells CASRGRGGETQYF. The DNA for the CDR3 is TGTGCCAGCAGGGGCAGGGGCGGGGAGACCCAGTACTTC. The chain has TRBV3-1 (or the pseudogene TRBV3-2) and TRBJ2-5, with a possible D match to TRBD1 (6 bases). The CDR3 is 13 amino acids. V was cut by 6 bases and J by 5 bases, with 13 bases left in between. Germline V gives CDR1 LGHDT, CDR2 YNNKEL (reference sequence).

This clone appeared once. The chain carries TRBV7-9 and TRBJ1-1; tentative D call: TRBD1 (5 bases). The germline V gene encodes CDR1 SEHNR and CDR2 FQNEAQ (reference sequence). This CDR3 comprises 13 residues. V was shortened by 6 bases and J by 6 bases, with 14 bases between the two germline ends. CDR3 loop: CASRTPGGAEAFF. In nucleotides, the CDR3 is TGTGCCAGCAGGACACCGGGGGGGGCTGAAGCTTTCTTT.

The V call is TRBV3-1 (or the pseudogene TRBV3-2), the J call TRBJ2-2; the D gene is possibly TRBD2 (5 bases). The CDR3 extends over 17 amino acids. The V end was cut by 1 base, the J end by 2 bases, with 14 bases between. Germline V gives CDR1 LGHDT, CDR2 YNNKEL (reference sequence). CDR3 residues: CASSQGEGGHNTGELFF. The CDR3, as DNA: TGTGCCAGCAGCCAAGGAGAGGGTGGCCACAACACCGGGGAGCTGTTTTTT.

The DNA for the CDR3 is TGTGCCAGCAGCTTAGCGACGGGACAGGGGCGGTTGTGGAACACTGAAGCTTTCTTT. Protein: CASSLATGQGRLWNTEAFF. The genes are TRBV7-9 and TRBJ1-1; TRBD1 matches 10 bases. Losses at the gene ends were 0 bases for V and 1 base for J; bases not matched to a gene: 11. The CDR3 runs 19 residues. CDR1 and CDR2 from the germline V gene are SEHNR and FQNEAQ (reference sequence).

The chain employs TRBV4-2 and TRBJ2-3; 7 nucleotides line up with TRBD2. The CDR3 has 16 amino acids. After removal of 1 base from V and 6 bases from J, the junction contained 10 bases not matched to a gene. Germline lookup yields CDR1 LGHNA and CDR2 YNFKEQ. The CDR3 sequence: CASSQVERGTPDTQYF. CDR3 bases: TGTGCCAGCAGCCAAGTGGAGCGGGGAACCCCCGATACGCAGTATTTT.

The V call is TRBV5-5, the J call TRBJ1-1; 8 positions agree with TRBD1. This CDR3 spans 14 amino acids. Germline CDR1 is SGHKS and CDR2 is YYEKEE (reference sequence). The V gene end was trimmed by 4 bases and the J gene end by 5 bases; junction bases not matched to a gene: 7. The CDR3 DNA sequence: TGTGCCAGCAGCAAGCCGGGACAGGAGACTGAAGCTTTCTTT. It translates to CASSKPGQETEAFF. The full variable domain, rest sourced from reference TRBV5-5 and TRBJ1-1, is DAGVTQSPTHLIKTRGQQVTLRCSPISGHKSVSWYQQVLGQGPQFIFQYYEKEERGRGNFPDRFSARQFPNYSSELNVNALLLGDSALYLCASSKPGQETEAFFGQGTRLTVV.

The chain carries TRBV28 and TRBJ1-1; the D gene is possibly TRBD1 (5 bases). V was clipped by 2 bases and J by 0 bases, with 13 bases between them. CDR1 and CDR2 from the germline V gene are MDHEN and SYDVKM. The CDR3 spans 16 residues. The CDR3: CASSLVPGLMNTEAFF. CDR3 DNA: TGTGCCAGCAGTTTAGTTCCAGGGCTCATGAACACTGAAGCTTTCTTT.

The chain carries TRBV19 and TRBJ2-1, with D maybe TRBD1 (5 bases). In germline, CDR1 is LNHDA, CDR2 SQIVND (reference sequence). The CDR3 totals 15 residues. The V gene lost 7 bases and the J gene lost 0 bases, with 13 bases spanning the gap. CDR3: CASTDDRASYNEQFF. The CDR3 DNA reads TGTGCCAGTACTGACGACAGAGCCTCCTACAATGAGCAGTTCTTC.

This sequence joins TRBV25-1 and TRBJ2-1; 12 bases line up with TRBD2. The CDR3 covers 15 residues. Trimming removed 4 bases from V and 8 bases from J; junction bases left unmatched: 6. Germline CDR1 and CDR2: MGHDK and SYGVNS. The CDR3 here is CASSGETSGGYEQFF. CDR3 nucleotide sequence: TGTGCCAGCAGTGGAGAGACTAGCGGGGGCTATGAGCAGTTCTTC.

This clone was observed once. The genes are TRBV28 and TRBJ1-3; D remains unclear. This CDR3 spans 15 amino acids. The germline V gene has CDR1 MDHEN and CDR2 SYDVKM. V shed 5 bases and J shed 0 bases, with 11 bases lying between them. This chain's CDR3 is CASSPGSYSGNTIYF. CDR3 nucleotides: TGTGCCAGCAGTCCCGGGTCTTACTCTGGAAACACCATATATTTT. The full variable domain, in which reference TRBV28 and TRBJ1-3 provide the parts outside the CDR3, is DVKVTQSSRYLVKRTGEKVFLECVQDMDHENMFWYRQDPGLGLRLIYFSYDVKMKEKGDIPEGYSVSREKKERFSLILESASTNQTSMYLCASSPGSYSGNTIYFGEGSWLTVV.

V and J are TRBV9 and TRBJ1-2; D perhaps matches TRBD1 (5 bases). Per the germline V gene, CDR1 is SGDLS and CDR2 is YYNGEE. Trimming took off 4 bases at V and 2 bases at J, with 12 bases between the two ends. CDR3 size: 14 residues. CDR3 sequence (DNA): TGTGCCAGCAGCCCCCGCGGGGGAAACTATGGCTACACCTTC. Its protein product is CASSPRGGNYGYTF.

This chain links TRBV6-1 with TRBJ2-5; 11 bases align to TRBD2. CDR3 length equals 16 residues. The ends lost 4 bases at V and 2 bases at J; junction bases unmatched: 6. Germline CDR1 is MNHNS and CDR2 is SASEGT. The CDR3: CASSVYTSGGQETQYF. The CDR3 coding sequence is TGTGCCAGCAGTGTTTATACTAGCGGGGGTCAAGAGACCCAGTACTTC.

The chain couples TRBV6-1 to TRBJ2-5; 11 bases fit TRBD2. Germline loops: CDR1 MNHNS, CDR2 SASEGT. After removal of 0 bases from V and 5 bases from J, the junction contained 2 bases not matched to a gene. CDR3 size: 15 residues. The CDR3 here is CASSEARLAGETQYF. CDR3 nucleotide sequence: TGTGCCAGCAGTGAAGCGAGACTAGCGGGGGAGACCCAGTACTTC.

This chain connects TRBV20-1 to TRBJ2-7, with D perhaps matching TRBD2 (5 bases). Germline V CDR1 and CDR2: DFQATT, SNEGSKA (reference sequence). This CDR3 has 12 residues. V lost 3 bases, J lost 5 bases, and 11 bases lay in between. CDR3 bases: TGCAGTGCTAGTTCGGGAAGGCACGAGCAGTACTTC. This encodes CSASSGRHEQYF.

This rearrangement joins TRBV5-1 to TRBJ1-1; D gene unclear. CDR1 is SGHRS, CDR2 YFSETQ, per germline. This CDR3 comprises 15 residues. Trimming shortened V by 4 bases and J by 4 bases, and 17 bases separated the two germline ends. In DNA, the CDR3 is TGCGCCAGCAGCCCCCTGTCGGGTTCGGGCACTGAAGCTTTCTTT. This gives the protein CASSPLSGSGTEAFF.